This T cell receptor (beta chain) comes out of a study of T cells in Graves' hyperthyroidism and ophthalmopathy. About the study: Before treatment of any kind, peripheral blood was taken at initial diagnosis. Study-wide results and caveats: Most clonotypes expanded in the thyroid (above 0.001) were also present in blood.

The table lists this clonotype with many counts. Its antigen is as yet unknown. Amplification of TCR beta CDR3 regions used RNA as the template. Carried out on the TCR CDR3, a first-round RT-PCR used the HTBI primer set. MiXCR, applied by TCRdb to the multiplex PCR reads, yields one record per CDR3 protein. Of about 640,000 distinct CDR3 sequences listed, around 20% are singletons. V shed 6 bases and J shed 0 bases, with 18 bases lying between them. The V gene's germline CDR1 is SNHLY and CDR2 FYNNEI. CDR3 length equals 16 residues. The chain links TRBV2 to TRBJ2-7, with D possibly TRBD2 on 6 matching bases. This TCR was sampled from a man in his thirties or forties with Graves' ophthalmopathy. The sample taken for sequencing was blood. The CDR3 DNA is TGTGCCAGCAGGTATTCTACTAGCCAGGTCTCCTACGAGCAGTACTTC. This sequence encodes CASRYSTSQVSYEQYF.